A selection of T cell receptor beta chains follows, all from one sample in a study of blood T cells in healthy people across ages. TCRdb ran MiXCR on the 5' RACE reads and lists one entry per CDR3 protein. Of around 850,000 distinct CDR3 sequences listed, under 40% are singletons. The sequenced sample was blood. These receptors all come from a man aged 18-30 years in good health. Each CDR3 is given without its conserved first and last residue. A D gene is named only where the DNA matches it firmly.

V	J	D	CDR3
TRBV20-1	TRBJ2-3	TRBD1	GAGDRGLTDTQY
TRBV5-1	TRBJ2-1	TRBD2	ASSLTSGGGDVEQF
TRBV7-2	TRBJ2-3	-	ASTGRDRTDTQY
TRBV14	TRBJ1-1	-	ASSQDGGRTEAF
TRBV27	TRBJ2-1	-	ASGLSTKQF
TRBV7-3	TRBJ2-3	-	ASSNRGRGTDTQY
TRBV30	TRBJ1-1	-	AWKVNTEAF
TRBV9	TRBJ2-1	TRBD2	ASSAPLAGVGNEQF
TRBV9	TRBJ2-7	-	ASSVGQRPYEQY
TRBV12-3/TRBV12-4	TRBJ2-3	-	ASSPGRSTDTQY
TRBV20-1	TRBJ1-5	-	SARDKGLDQPQH
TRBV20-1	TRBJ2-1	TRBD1	SARDRGQGQF
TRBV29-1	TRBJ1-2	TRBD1	SVALGTGGPNYGYT
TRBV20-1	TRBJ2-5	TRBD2	RPAGGTQGETQY
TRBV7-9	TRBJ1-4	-	ASSSQGGAGEKLF
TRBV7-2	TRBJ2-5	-	ASSSRGYQETQY
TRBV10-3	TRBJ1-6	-	AISELLGREPLH
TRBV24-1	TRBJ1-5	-	ATSEEGSRPQH
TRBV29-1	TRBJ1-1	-	SVEGGDGVTEAF
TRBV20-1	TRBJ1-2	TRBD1	SARYPGQGAYGYT
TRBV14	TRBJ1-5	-	ASSQGVYQPQH
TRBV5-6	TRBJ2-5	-	ASRVRIAKQETQY
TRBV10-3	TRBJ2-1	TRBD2	AIRTSGTYNEQF
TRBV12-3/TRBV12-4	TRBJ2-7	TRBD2	ASSPNSGGAYEQY
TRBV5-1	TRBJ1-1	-	ASSLYTENTEAF
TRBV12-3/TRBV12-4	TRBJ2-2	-	ASSLGSRTWGTGELF
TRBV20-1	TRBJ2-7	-	SARAAESYEQY
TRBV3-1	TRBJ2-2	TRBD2	ASSQVSFERGTGELF
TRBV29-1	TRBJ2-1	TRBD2	SASGRNEQF
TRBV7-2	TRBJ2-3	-	ASSPQISADTQY
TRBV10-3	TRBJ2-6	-	AISVGAGANVLT
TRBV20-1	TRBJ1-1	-	SAIGGARTEAF
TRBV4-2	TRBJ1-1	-	ASSQAQGEHTEAF
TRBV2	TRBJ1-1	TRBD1	ASRPTGGYNTEAF
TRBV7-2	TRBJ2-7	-	ASGWDTRTFPEQY
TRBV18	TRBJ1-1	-	ASSPEPGREAF
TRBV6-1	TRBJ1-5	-	ASSERGYSNQPQH
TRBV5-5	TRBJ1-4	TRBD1	ASSFTGDEGEKLF
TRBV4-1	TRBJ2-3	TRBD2	ASSQPAGFTDTQY
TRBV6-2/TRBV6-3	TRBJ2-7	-	VSSYSTGGGDLGYEQY
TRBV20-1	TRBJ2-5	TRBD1	SARKTGARETQY
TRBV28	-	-	ASRADSSEQY
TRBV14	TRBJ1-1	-	ASAQNTEAF
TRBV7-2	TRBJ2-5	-	ASSLEGLYNEQY
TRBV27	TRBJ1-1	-	ASSLTGPTNTEAF
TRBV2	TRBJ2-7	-	ASSEGQNYEQY
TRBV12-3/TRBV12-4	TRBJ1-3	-	ASRLMAGNTIY
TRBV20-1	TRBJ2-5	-	SARRGRGWETQY
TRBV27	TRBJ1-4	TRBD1	ASGRRTGINEKLF
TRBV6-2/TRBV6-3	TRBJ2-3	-	ASTPAGFTDTQY
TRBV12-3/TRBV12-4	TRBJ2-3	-	ASSLLGGDAQY
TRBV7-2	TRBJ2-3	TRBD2	ADSRSGGADTQY
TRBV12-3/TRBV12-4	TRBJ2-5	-	ASSLSGVNEQY
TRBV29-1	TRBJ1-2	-	SVVTGCGYT
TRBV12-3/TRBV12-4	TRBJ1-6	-	ASSFARNRINSPLH
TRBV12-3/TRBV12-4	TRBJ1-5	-	ASSSRTVGQPQH
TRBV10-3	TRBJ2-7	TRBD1	AITGDRGQDYEQY
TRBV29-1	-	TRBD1	SALGQGNYEQY
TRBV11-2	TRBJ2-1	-	ASSSYQGNEQF